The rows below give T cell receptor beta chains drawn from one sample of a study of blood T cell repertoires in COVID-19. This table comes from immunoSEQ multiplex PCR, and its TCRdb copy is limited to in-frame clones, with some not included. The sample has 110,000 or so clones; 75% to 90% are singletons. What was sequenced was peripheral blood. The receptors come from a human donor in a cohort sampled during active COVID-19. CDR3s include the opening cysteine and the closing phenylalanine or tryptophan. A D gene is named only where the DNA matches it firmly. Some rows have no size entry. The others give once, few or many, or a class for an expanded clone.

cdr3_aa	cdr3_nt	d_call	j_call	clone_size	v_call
CASSQDRGMTGELFF	TGCGCCAGCAGCCAAGACAGGGGAATGACCGGGGAGCTGTTTTTT	-	TRBJ2-2	-	TRBV4-3
CSVEGQGSPYEQYF	TGCAGCGTTGAAGGACAGGGAAGCCCCTACGAGCAGTACTTC	TRBD1	TRBJ2-7	-	TRBV29-1
CASSELGGNTEAFF	TGCGCCAGCAGTGAGTTGGGGGGTAACACTGAAGCTTTCTTT	-	TRBJ1-1	-	TRBV10-2
CASSPSLTGSSYEQYF	TGTGCCAGCAGCCCGAGTCTAACAGGGTCTTCCTACGAGCAGTACTTC	-	TRBJ2-7	-	TRBV5-4
CASSWELGSSTEAFF	TGTGCCAGCAGCTGGGAGTTGGGGTCGTCCACTGAAGCTTTCTTT	-	TRBJ1-1	-	TRBV5-6
CASSYPGGGYEQYF	TGTGCCAGCAGTTACCCTGGGGGGGGCTACGAGCAGTACTTC	TRBD2	TRBJ2-7	-	TRBV6-2/TRBV6-3
CASNHAGLYNEQFF	TGTGCCAGCAATCACGCTGGACTATACAATGAGCAGTTCTTC	-	TRBJ2-1	-	TRBV7-2
CASSLASGGGNTQYF	TGTGCCAGCAGCTTAGCTAGCGGGGGGGGGAATACGCAGTATTTT	TRBD2	TRBJ2-3	-	TRBV7-2
CASSPGTAGTDTQYF	TGTGCCAGCAGCCCAGGTACCGCCGGCACAGATACGCAGTATTTT	-	TRBJ2-3	-	TRBV5-8
CASSENPGSGANVLTF	TGTGCCAGCAGTGAAAATCCCGGCTCTGGGGCCAACGTCCTGACTTTC	-	TRBJ2-6	-	TRBV6-1
CASSLRPGQGSNEQYF	TGTGCCAGCAGTTTACGACCGGGACAGGGGAGTAACGAGCAGTACTTC	TRBD1	TRBJ2-7	-	TRBV27
CASSPVLASTDTQYF	TGTGCCAGCAGCCCCGTCCTAGCTAGCACAGATACGCAGTATTTT	-	TRBJ2-3	once	TRBV7-8
CASSPGLAGGEQFF	TGTGCCAGCAGCCCGGGACTAGCGGGGGGTGAGCAGTTCTTC	TRBD2	TRBJ2-1	-	TRBV4-2
CASSENGVGANVLTF	TGTGCCAGCAGTGAAAACGGGGTAGGGGCCAACGTCCTGACTTTC	-	TRBJ2-6	-	TRBV25-1
CASRGGGTPYEQYF	TGTGCCAGCAGAGGTGGGGGGACTCCCTACGAGCAGTACTTC	-	TRBJ2-7	few	TRBV7-2
CASSLPGYGAFF	TGCGCCAGCAGCTTGCCGGGATATGGGGCTTTCTTT	-	TRBJ1-1	few	TRBV5-1
CASSFTGYYGYTF	TGTGCCAGCAGCTTCACAGGCTACTATGGCTACACCTTC	-	TRBJ1-2	few	TRBV7-9
CASSPQLAGYNEQFF	TGTGCCAGCAGCCCCCAGCTAGCGGGGTACAATGAGCAGTTCTTC	TRBD2	TRBJ2-1	-	TRBV7-3
CASRQGLQPQHF	TGTGCCAGCCGCCAGGGCCTTCAGCCCCAGCATTTT	-	TRBJ1-5	few	TRBV6-6
CASSLGTRNTGELFF	TGTGCCAGTAGTTTGGGGACAAGAAACACCGGGGAGCTGTTTTTT	-	TRBJ2-2	-	TRBV19
CASSNRVDQPQHF	TGTGCCAGTAGTAATCGGGTGGATCAGCCCCAGCATTTT	-	TRBJ1-5	-	TRBV19
CAWSAQGGYGYTF	TGTGCCTGGAGTGCCCAGGGGGGCTATGGCTACACCTTC	TRBD1	TRBJ1-2	-	TRBV30
CASSLTGSDTQYF	TGTGCCAGCAGCTTGACAGGGTCAGATACGCAGTATTTT	-	TRBJ2-3	-	TRBV5-4
CSVAKTGGAYEQYF	TGCAGCGTGGCAAAGACAGGGGGGGCCTACGAGCAGTACTTC	TRBD1	TRBJ2-7	-	TRBV29-1
CASSPPLGGQGRNNEQFF	TGTGCCAGCAGTCCCCCACTGGGGGGACAGGGTAGGAATAATGAGCAGTTCTTC	TRBD1	TRBJ2-1	once	TRBV6-6
CASSYAGGGNEQFF	TGTGCCAGCAGTTACGCGGGGGGAGGGAATGAGCAGTTCTTC	TRBD2	TRBJ2-1	-	TRBV6-5
CASSFSAGYDGYTF	TGTGCCAGCAGCTTTAGCGCAGGCTATGATGGCTACACCTTC	-	TRBJ1-2	-	TRBV28
CASSSDPGLAGGNEQFF	TGCGCCAGCAGCTCCGACCCGGGACTAGCGGGGGGCAATGAGCAGTTCTTC	TRBD2	TRBJ2-1	-	TRBV5-1
CASSIQGLSSYNEQFF	TGTGCCAGCAGCATACAGGGGCTAAGCTCCTACAATGAGCAGTTCTTC	TRBD1	TRBJ2-1	-	TRBV28
CASSPLGQGTYGYTF	TGTGCCAGCAGCCCCCTGGGACAGGGGACTTATGGCTACACCTTC	TRBD1	TRBJ1-2	-	TRBV3-1/TRBV3-2
CASSPQLGGGYEQYF	TGCGCCAGCAGCCCCCAGCTCGGGGGTGGCTACGAGCAGTACTTC	-	TRBJ2-7	-	TRBV4-3
CAIRGSSYNEQFF	TGCGCGATAAGGGGTAGCTCCTACAATGAGCAGTTCTTC	-	TRBJ2-1	-	TRBV6-6
CASRTTGSADGYTF	TGTGCCAGCAGAACCACAGGTTCCGCGGATGGCTACACCTTC	-	TRBJ1-2	once	TRBV28
CASGTARGLYNEQFF	TGCGCCAGCGGGACAGCTCGAGGGTTATACAATGAGCAGTTCTTC	TRBD1	TRBJ2-1	-	TRBV5-1
CASSGGRTDTQYF	TGTGCCAGCAGCGGGGGGCGCACAGATACGCAGTATTTT	-	TRBJ2-3	-	TRBV6-5
CASSISSYNEQFF	TGTGCCAGCAGTATTAGCTCCTACAATGAGCAGTTCTTC	-	TRBJ2-1	-	TRBV21-1
CASSLQTGANSGYTF	TGTGCCAGCAGCCTCCAAACAGGGGCAAATTCTGGCTACACCTTC	TRBD1	TRBJ1-2	-	TRBV7-9
CSVSEGAHYGYTF	TGCAGCGTCAGCGAAGGGGCGCACTATGGCTACACCTTC	-	TRBJ1-2	once	TRBV29-1
CASSRVNYGYTF	TGTGCCAGCTCCAGGGTTAACTATGGCTACACCTTC	-	TRBJ1-2	-	TRBV6-5
CAISAGQETQYF	TGTGCCATCAGCGCGGGCCAAGAGACCCAGTACTTC	-	TRBJ2-5	-	TRBV10-3
CASSQDLSGGSSTDTQYF	TGTGCCAGCAGCCAAGATCTAAGCGGGGGCTCTAGCACAGATACGCAGTATTTT	TRBD2	TRBJ2-3	-	TRBV3-1/TRBV3-2
CASSLQVMNTEAFF	TGCGCCAGCAGCCTGCAGGTGATGAACACTGAAGCTTTCTTT	-	TRBJ1-1	-	TRBV5-1
CAAGVGLEETQYF	TGCGCCGCAGGGGTCGGACTGGAAGAGACCCAGTACTTC	-	TRBJ2-5	-	TRBV10-2
CASSSQSGQGVQGYTF	TGTGCCAGCAGCTCCCAGAGTGGACAGGGGGTGCAAGGCTACACCTTC	TRBD1	TRBJ1-2	-	TRBV5-4
CASSVEGATEAFF	TGTGCCAGCAGCGTAGAGGGGGCAACTGAAGCTTTCTTT	TRBD1	TRBJ1-1	-	TRBV9
CASSLTGPSYEQYF	TGTGCCAGCAGCCTAACAGGGCCATCCTACGAGCAGTACTTC	-	TRBJ2-7	-	TRBV7-2
CASSMSTGKGEQYF	TGTGCCAGCAGTATGAGCACGGGGAAAGGGGAGCAGTACTTC	-	TRBJ2-7	-	TRBV7-9
CASSLAGGADTQYF	TGTGCCAGCAGCTTAGCAGGGGGAGCGGATACGCAGTATTTT	-	TRBJ2-3	-	TRBV7-8
CASSLVLFNEQFF	TGTGCCAGCAGCTTGGTACTATTTAATGAGCAGTTCTTC	-	TRBJ2-1	-	TRBV7-3
CASSPARGLPGMSNQPQHF	TGTGCCAGCTCACCGGCCAGGGGACTACCGGGTATGAGCAATCAGCCCCAGCATTTT	-	TRBJ1-5	-	TRBV18
CASSLGPGQAYEQYF	TGTGCCAGCAGCTTGGGGCCGGGACAGGCCTACGAGCAGTACTTC	TRBD1	TRBJ2-7	few	TRBV5-4